This note documents a single TCR beta chain sequence. This record comes from a study of cytomegalovirus exposure and HLA in healthy donors. The PCR made use of 60 Vbeta and 13 Jbeta primers. Produced via immunoSEQ multiplex PCR; TCRdb's table is partial and in-frame only. The profile shows roughly 120,000 clones, around 76% of them singletons. This CDR3 comprises 17 residues. The V gene's germline CDR1 is LNHDA and CDR2 SQIVND (reference sequence). The ends lost 5 bases at V and 2 bases at J; junction bases unmatched: 13. The chain combines TRBV19 with TRBJ2-3; 7 bases line up with TRBD2. The specimen was PBMCs. This TCR was sampled from a woman aged 55-70 years in good health and CMV-seropositive. In DNA form, the CDR3 reads TGTGCCAGTAGTCGGGGCGGGGGAGCCCGGAACACAGATACGCAGTATTTT. Its protein is CASSRGGGARNTDTQYF.